Listed here are 2 T cell receptor beta chains from one sample, sequenced in a study of cytomegalovirus exposure and HLA in healthy donors. PCR was performed using 60 Vbeta and 13 Jbeta primers. Repertoires were generated with immunoSEQ multiplex PCR, while TCRdb's copy carries only in-frame clones and drops some. The sample has around 100,000 clones; around 78% are singletons. Sequences were obtained from PBMCs. Receptors originate from a male donor in good health and CMV-seropositive.

This clone was counted between two and nine times. The V and J genes are TRBV5-1 and TRBJ1-1, with D possibly matching TRBD1 (5 bases). The CDR3 runs 13 residues. Germline V lookup: CDR1 SGHRS, CDR2 YFSETQ. V dropped 4 bases and J dropped 7 bases, with 14 bases sitting between them. CDR3: CASSHGKDSEAFF. Written as DNA, the CDR3 is TGCGCCAGCAGCCATGGGAAAGACAGTGAAGCTTTCTTT.

CDR3 residues: CASSFGLRVGGGDYEQYF. CDR3 DNA sequence: TGCGCCAGCAGCTTTGGCCTCCGGGTAGGGGGTGGAGACTACGAGCAGTACTTC. The rearrangement joins TRBV5-1 to TRBJ2-7, with a weak D call TRBD1 (6 bases). CDR3 length equals 18 residues. The germline V gene has CDR1 SGHRS and CDR2 YFSETQ. The V gene lost 2 bases and the J gene lost 3 bases, with 24 bases spanning the gap.